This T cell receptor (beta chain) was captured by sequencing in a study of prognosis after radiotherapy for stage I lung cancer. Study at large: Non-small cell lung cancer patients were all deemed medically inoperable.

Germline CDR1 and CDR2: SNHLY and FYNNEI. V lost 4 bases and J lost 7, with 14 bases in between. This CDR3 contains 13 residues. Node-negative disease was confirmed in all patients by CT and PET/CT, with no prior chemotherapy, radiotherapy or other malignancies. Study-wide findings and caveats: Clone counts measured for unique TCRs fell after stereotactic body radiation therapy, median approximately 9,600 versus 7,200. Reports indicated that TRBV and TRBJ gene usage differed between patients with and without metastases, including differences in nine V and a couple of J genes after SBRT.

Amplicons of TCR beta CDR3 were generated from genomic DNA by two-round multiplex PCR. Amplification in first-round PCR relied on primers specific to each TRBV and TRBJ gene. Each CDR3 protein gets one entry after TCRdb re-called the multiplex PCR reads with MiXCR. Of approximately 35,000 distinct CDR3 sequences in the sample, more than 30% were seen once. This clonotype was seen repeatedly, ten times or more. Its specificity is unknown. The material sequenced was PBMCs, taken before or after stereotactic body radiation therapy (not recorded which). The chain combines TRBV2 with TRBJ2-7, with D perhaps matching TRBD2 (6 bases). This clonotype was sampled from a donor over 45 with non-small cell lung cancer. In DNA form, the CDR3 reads TGTGCCAGCAGTGGGGGGACTCCAGGGGAGCAGTACTTC. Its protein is CASSGGTPGEQYF. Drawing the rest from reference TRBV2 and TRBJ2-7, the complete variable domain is EPEVTQTPSHQVTQMGQEVILRCVPISNHLYFYWYRQILGQKVEFLVSFYNNEISEKSEIFDDQFSVERPDGSNFTLKIRSTKLEDSAMYFCASSGGTPGEQYFGPGTRLTVT.